The sequence of this T cell receptor beta chain was determined in a study of T cells in Graves' hyperthyroidism and ophthalmopathy. Study-wide findings and caveats: Blood held most thyroid clonotypes expanded above 0.001 frequency. Stable hyperthyroidism was separated from ophthalmopathy by a model based on 13 V-J features.

In germline, CDR1 is DFQATT, CDR2 SNEGSKA (reference sequence). After removal of 6 bases from V and 7 bases from J, the junction contained 15 bases not matched to a gene. The CDR3 is 14 residues long. This clonotype was counted many times. Antigen: not known. Patients between 18 and 65 years old had hyperthyroidism, newly diagnosed and lasting under 2 months. The source material, RNA transcripts, was used to amplify TCR beta CDR3 regions. The TCR CDR3 was amplified in a first-round RT-PCR using the HTBI primer set. TCRdb reprocessed the multiplex PCR reads with MiXCR, giving one entry per CDR3 protein. Of hundreds of thousands of distinct CDR3 sequences in the sample, about 19% were seen once.

Source material: blood. The receptor was isolated from a woman aged 50 to 60 with Graves' hyperthyroidism that later progressed to Graves' ophthalmopathy. V is TRBV20-1 and J is TRBJ2-7; the match to TRBD2 covers 7 bases. CDR3 bases: TGCAGTGCGACCATCCAGCGGGGACTTTTAGAGCAGTACTTC. Residues: CSATIQRGLLEQYF.